A selection of T cell receptor beta chains follows, all from one sample in a study of human T cells and chemical hapten exposure. One entry per CDR3 protein results from TCRdb running MiXCR on the RACE reads. This table holds tens of thousands of distinct CDR3 sequences, 10% found once. The sample consisted of whole blood, taken in connection with sensitization to the hapten diphenylcyclopropenone (DPC). These receptors came from a woman in her 30s with alopecia areata. Some clones in this sample may be carry-over from other donors' samples. The CDR3 runs from the conserved cysteine through the conserved F or W. The order of the fields is CDR3 length, clone size, V gene, D gene, CDR3 protein. The D gene is left open where the match is weak. The listing skips clone size in some rows; elsewhere it reads once, few, many or a size class.

14 | NA | TRBV3-1 | NA | CASSQEGGGEEQYF
19 | many | TRBV7-8 | NA | CASSLAITGLVGTNEKLFF
15 | many | TRBV18 | TRBD1 | CASSPDPGQGAEQYF
16 | many | TRBV18 | TRBD2 | CASSPARLAGTDTQYF
16 | many | TRBV2 | NA | CASSDLIGPMNTEAFF
13 | many | TRBV18 | NA | CASSPPNNYGYTF
15 | many | TRBV30 | NA | CAWSVRGRRIQPQHF
15 | NA | TRBV5-6 | NA | CASSYLHGGDQPQHF
13 | NA | TRBV28 | NA | CASSFSEGQPQHF
17 | few | TRBV25-1 | NA | CASSEGHDREATGELFF
14 | few | TRBV6-2/TRBV6-3 | NA | CASSSTGSGNTIYF
12 | few | TRBV7-9 | NA | CASSLVQQEAFF
14 | NA | TRBV6-5 | NA | CASSRGWNTGELFF
13 | NA | TRBV20-1 | NA | CSALDGGVHGYTF
16 | many | TRBV7-9 | NA | CASSRSEGAGYNEQFF
16 | many | TRBV20-1 | NA | CSASSVNRHSNQPQHF
10 | many | TRBV5-5 | NA | CAWGGTEAFF
15 | few | TRBV2 | NA | CASSAGGFSGNTIYF
12 | few | TRBV29-1 | NA | CSVETGNYGYTF
13 | many | TRBV7-9 | NA | CASSPFRVSEAFF
15 | NA | TRBV11-2 | NA | CASSFSVDTYNEQFF
13 | many | TRBV12-3/TRBV12-4 | NA | CASSLAQDGELFF